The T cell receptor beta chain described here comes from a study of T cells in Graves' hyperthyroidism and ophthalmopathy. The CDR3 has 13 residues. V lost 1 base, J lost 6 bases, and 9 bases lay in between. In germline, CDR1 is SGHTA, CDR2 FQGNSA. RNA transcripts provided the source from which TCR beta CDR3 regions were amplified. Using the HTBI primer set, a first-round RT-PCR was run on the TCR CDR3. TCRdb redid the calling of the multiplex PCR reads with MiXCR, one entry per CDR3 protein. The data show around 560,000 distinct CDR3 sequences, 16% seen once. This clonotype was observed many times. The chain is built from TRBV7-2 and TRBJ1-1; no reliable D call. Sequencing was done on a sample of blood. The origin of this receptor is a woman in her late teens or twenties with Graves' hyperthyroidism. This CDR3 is CASSLEWGSEAFF. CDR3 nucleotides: TGTGCCAGCAGCTTAGAGTGGGGTTCTGAAGCTTTCTTT.